This TCR beta chain was sequenced in a study of graft-versus-host responses after intestinal transplantation. Study-wide background: Once they had received anti-thymocyte globulin induction, all recipients took tacrolimus and steroids for approximately 3 years. Study-wide findings and caveats: GvH clones were found in recipient marrow; some appeared first in ileum or blood. Where graft-donor T cell macrochimerism was present, patients had high graft-versus-host to host-versus-graft clonal ratios in allografts.

In this sample, this clone turned up once. Its matching antigen is unknown. Profiled with immunoSEQ multiplex PCR; TCRdb holds only in-frame clones, not every one. The sample consists of 130,000 to 150,000 clones, nearly 95% of them appearing once. Germline V gene data show CDR1 as MNHEY and CDR2 as SVGAGI. Trimming removed 6 bases from V and 5 bases from J; junction bases left unmatched: 7. The CDR3 loop spans 15 amino acids. V usage is TRBV6-5 and J usage is TRBJ2-1; 10 bases map to TRBD1. The source is a human donor who received an intestinal transplant. Source: unstimulated CD4+ T cells sorted from spleen or lymph node cells, taken before intestinal transplant. The CDR3 DNA reads as TGTGCCAGCAGACCGGGACAGGGGATTAACAATGAGCAGTTCTTC. This translates into CASRPGQGINNEQFF.